The clone carrying this T cell receptor (beta chain) was detected a few times. One entry per CDR3 protein results from TCRdb running MiXCR on the 5' RACE reads. The sample carries about 140,000 distinct CDR3 sequences, 4.1% recorded once. Sequencing started from total RNA isolated from unfractionated whole blood. The data stem from a study of human T cells and chemical hapten exposure. Trimming at V came to 0 bases and at J to 5 bases, leaving 4 bases not matched to a gene. CDR1 DFQATT and CDR2 SNEGSKA come from the germline V gene (reference sequence). This CDR3 is built from 15 residues. This chain links TRBV20-1 with TRBJ2-3; 11 nucleotides line up with TRBD2. This receptor was taken from a female donor in good health. The CDR3 DNA is TGCAGTGCTAGAGATCCTAGCGGGGGGATAGATACGCAGTATTTT. It is translated as CSARDPSGGIDTQYF.